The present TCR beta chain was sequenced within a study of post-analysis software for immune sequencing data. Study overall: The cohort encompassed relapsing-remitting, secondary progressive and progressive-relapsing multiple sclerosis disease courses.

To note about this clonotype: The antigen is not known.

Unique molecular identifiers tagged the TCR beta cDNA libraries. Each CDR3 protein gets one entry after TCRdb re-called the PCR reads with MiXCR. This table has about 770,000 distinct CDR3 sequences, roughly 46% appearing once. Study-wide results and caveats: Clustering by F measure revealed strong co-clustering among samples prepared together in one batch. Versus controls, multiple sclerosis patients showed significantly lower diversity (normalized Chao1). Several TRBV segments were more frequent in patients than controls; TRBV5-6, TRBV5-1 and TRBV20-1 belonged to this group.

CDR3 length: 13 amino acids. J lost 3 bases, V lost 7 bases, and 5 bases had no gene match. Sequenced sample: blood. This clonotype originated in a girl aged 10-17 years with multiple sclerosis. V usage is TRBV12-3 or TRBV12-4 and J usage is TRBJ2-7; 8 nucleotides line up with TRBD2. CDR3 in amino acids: CASTGGAFYEQYF. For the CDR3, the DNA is TGTGCCAGCACCGGGGGGGCGTTCTACGAGCAGTACTTC.